This paragraph covers one T cell receptor beta chain sequence. Its antigen is not yet known. No much larger clone is present one base from it, and per-base qualities are unavailable. Sequences ENHRY (CDR1) and SYGVKD (CDR2) are obtained from the germline V gene. At the junction V is shortened by 6 bases and J by 7 bases; bases outside the gene matches: 13. The CDR3 covers 16 residues, taking in both the cysteine and the phenylalanine. Only the CDR3 region is kept as DNA, spanning 48 bases read in frame from base 1. This sample was taken from a study of CD8 T cells in ankylosing spondylitis (dated by TCRdb to 2016 to 2017). Some background on the complete study: The study set out to find disease-linked TCR variants by profiling T cell receptor beta repertoires in ankylosing spondylitis patients and healthy donors. Peripheral blood was sampled, and synovial fluid was additionally collected from ankylosing spondylitis patients. The full study cohort comprised 25 ankylosing spondylitis patients and 85 to 120 healthy donors. Paper-wide results and their limitations: In peripheral blood, the disease-linked clones were found at relatively low frequencies and had a CD8+ phenotype. A TCR beta motif of fewer than 10 highly homologous amino acid variants appeared characteristic of blood from ankylosing spondylitis patients. Some TCR beta motif variants had previously been reported in synovial fluid and blood of reactive arthritis patients, which suggested common disease-initiation mechanisms. According to the report, matched synovial fluid samples from ankylosing spondylitis patients were significantly enriched for the disease-linked clones.

Sequenced on an Illumina HiSeq 2500. TCR beta libraries were prepared by quantitative 5'-RACE with molecular barcodes. The authors' pipeline ran thus. To identify disease-linked TCR variants, a new computational method was used, one built on a probabilistic model of VDJ rearrangement. TCRdb reworked the public reads: Q25 trimming with fastp, MiXCR clone assembly, productive beta chains retained. Rows are unified per CDR3 protein, each entry keeping the most common DNA and genes. TCRdb's processing, not the study's, gives the V and J calls here. This sample comprises 400,000 to 450,000 distinct CDR3 sequences, roughly a sixth of them detected only once. Together, the top ten hold 1% of the sample.

The specimen was blood, either unsorted or a sorted T cell fraction (not recorded which). The chain is assembled from TRBV10-3 and TRBJ2-5; 11 bases in between match TRBD2. This receptor was taken from a male donor with ankylosing spondylitis. The DNA sequence is given as TGTGCCATCAGAGAGGGACTAGCGGTCCTGGGGGGGACCCAGTACTTC. Translation gives CAIREGLAVLGGTQYF.